The clone carrying this TCR beta chain was counted a single time. Its antigen is unidentified. The V gene's germline CDR1 is SGHTA and CDR2 FQGNSA. The CDR3 runs 15 residues. V gave up 3 bases and J gave up 6 bases, with 15 bases separating them. These data come from a study of cytomegalovirus exposure and HLA in healthy donors. The PCR contained 60 Vbeta and 13 Jbeta primers. Sequenced by immunoSEQ multiplex PCR; TCRdb stores in-frame clones only, minus some. Among around 200,000 clones listed, around 68% were seen once. Study results and caveats: According to an earlier analysis, most TCR beta V segments yielded productive rearrangements about 87% or about 30% of the time. There were a few CMV-associated chains whose specificity for CMV antigens was confirmed in vitro.

This clonotype originated in a man aged 40-49 years in good health and CMV-seronegative. The chain is built from TRBV7-2 and TRBJ1-5; perhaps TRBD1 as D (5 bases). Sample: PBMCs. DNA of the CDR3: TGTGCCAGCAGCTTTACGGGTGGCGGGGCTCAGCCCCAGCATTTT. It translates to CASSFTGGGAQPQHF.